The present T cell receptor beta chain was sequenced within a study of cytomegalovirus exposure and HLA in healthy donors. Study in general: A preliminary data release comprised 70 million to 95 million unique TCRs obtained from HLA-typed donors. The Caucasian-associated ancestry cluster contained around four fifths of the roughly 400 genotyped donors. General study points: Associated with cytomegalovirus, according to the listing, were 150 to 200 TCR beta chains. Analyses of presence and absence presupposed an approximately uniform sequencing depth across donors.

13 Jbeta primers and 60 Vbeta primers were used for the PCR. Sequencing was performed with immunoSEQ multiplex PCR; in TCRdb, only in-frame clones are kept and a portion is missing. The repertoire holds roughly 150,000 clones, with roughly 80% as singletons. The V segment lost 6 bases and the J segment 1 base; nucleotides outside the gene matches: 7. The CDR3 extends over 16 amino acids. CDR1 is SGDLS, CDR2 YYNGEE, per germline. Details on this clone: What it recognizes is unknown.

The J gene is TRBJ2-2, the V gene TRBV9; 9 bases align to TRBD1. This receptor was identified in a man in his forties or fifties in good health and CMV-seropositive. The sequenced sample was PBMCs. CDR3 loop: CASNLGGQGNTGELFF. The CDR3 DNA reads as TGTGCCAGCAACCTAGGGGGACAGGGGAACACCGGGGAGCTGTTTTTT.